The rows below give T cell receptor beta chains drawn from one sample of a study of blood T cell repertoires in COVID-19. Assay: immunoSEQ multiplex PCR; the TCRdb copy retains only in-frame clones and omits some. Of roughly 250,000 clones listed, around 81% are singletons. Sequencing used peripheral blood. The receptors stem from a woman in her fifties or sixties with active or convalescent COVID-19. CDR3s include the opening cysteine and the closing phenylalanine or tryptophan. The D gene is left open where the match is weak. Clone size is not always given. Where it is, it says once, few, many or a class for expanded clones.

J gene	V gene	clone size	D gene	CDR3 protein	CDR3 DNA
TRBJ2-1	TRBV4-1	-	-	CASRSWTDGNEQFF	TGCGCCAGCCGGTCTTGGACTGACGGAAATGAGCAGTTCTTC
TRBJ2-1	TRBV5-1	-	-	CASSLVPGLYNEQFF	TGCGCCAGCAGCTTGGTGCCCGGACTGTACAATGAGCAGTTCTTC
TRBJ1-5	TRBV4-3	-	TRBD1	CASSQDTGQGGGPNQPQHF	TGCGCCAGCAGCCAAGATACCGGACAGGGGGGAGGGCCAAATCAGCCCCAGCATTTT
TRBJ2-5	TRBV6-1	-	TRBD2	CASSEVLAGGGAQETQYF	TGTGCCAGCAGTGAAGTCCTAGCGGGGGGGGGCGCCCAAGAGACCCAGTACTTC
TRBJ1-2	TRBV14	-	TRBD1	CASSRDSNYGYTF	TGTGCCAGCAGCCGGGACAGTAACTATGGCTACACCTTC
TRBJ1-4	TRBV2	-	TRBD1	CASTAGTGNEKLFF	TGTGCCAGCACCGCCGGGACAGGGAATGAAAAACTGTTTTTT
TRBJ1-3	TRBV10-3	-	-	CAISGSGRPLSGNTIYF	TGTGCCATCAGTGGATCGGGGAGGCCCCTCTCTGGAAACACCATATATTTT
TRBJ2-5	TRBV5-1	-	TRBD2	CASSFGFLAGGLQETQYF	TGCGCCAGCAGCTTTGGGTTCCTAGCGGGGGGTCTCCAAGAGACCCAGTACTTC
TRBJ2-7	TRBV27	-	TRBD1	CASSLGQYYEQYF	TGTGCCAGCAGTTTGGGACAGTACTACGAGCAGTACTTC
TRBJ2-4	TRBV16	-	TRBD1	CASSQSGQGALWF	TGTGCCAGCAGCCAATCCGGACAGGGGGCGTTATGGTTC
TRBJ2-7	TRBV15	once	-	CATSRDLGRQYSYEQYF	TGTGCCACCAGCAGAGATTTAGGCAGGCAATACTCCTACGAGCAGTACTTC
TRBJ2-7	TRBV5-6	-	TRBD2	CASSLGASGTSGEQYF	TGTGCCAGCAGCTTGGGGGCCTCCGGGACTAGCGGGGAGCAGTACTTC
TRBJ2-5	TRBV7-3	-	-	CASSLGLQRGWGETQYF	TGTGCCAGCAGCTTAGGCCTCCAGCGAGGGTGGGGAGAGACCCAGTACTTC
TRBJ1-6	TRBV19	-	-	CASSPAGNSPLHF	TGTGCCAGTAGTCCCGCGGGCAATTCACCCCTCCACTTT
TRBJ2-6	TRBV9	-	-	CASSVEVAGANVLTF	TGTGCCAGCAGCGTAGAAGTAGCTGGGGCCAACGTCCTGACTTTC
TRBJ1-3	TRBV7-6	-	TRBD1	CASSLPDREVYF	TGTGCCAGCAGCTTACCGGACAGGGAGGTCTATTTT
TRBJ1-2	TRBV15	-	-	CATSRGYDGINYGYTF	TGTGCCACCAGCAGAGGGTATGACGGGATTAACTATGGCTACACCTTC
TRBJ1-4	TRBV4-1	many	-	CASSALPNEKLFF	TGCGCCAGCAGCGCCCTACCGAATGAAAAACTGTTTTTT
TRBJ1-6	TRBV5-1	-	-	CASSLGTVNSPLHF	TGCGCCAGCAGCTTGGGGACAGTCAATTCACCCCTCCACTTT
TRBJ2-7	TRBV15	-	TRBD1	CATRDRDRASYEQYF	TGTGCCACCAGAGACCGGGACAGGGCCTCCTACGAGCAGTACTTC
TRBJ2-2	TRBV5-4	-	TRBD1	CASRPSTGYTGELFF	TGTGCCAGCAGACCGTCGACAGGGTACACCGGGGAGCTGTTTTTT
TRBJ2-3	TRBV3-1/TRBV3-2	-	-	CASSQDDLTWQYF	TGTGCCAGCAGCCAAGATGATTTGACATGGCAGTATTTT